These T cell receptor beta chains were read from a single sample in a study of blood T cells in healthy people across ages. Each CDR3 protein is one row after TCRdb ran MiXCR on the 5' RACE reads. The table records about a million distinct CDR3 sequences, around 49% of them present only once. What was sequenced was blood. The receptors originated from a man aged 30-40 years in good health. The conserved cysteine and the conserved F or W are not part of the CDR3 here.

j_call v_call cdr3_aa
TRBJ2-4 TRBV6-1 ATSVGTLLAKNIQY
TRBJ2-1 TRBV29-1 SVEEAGGRNEQF
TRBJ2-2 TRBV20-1 SARSLAGARGTGELF
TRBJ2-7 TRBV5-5 ASSSWSYEQY
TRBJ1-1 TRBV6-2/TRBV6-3 ASSYVGQGNTEAF
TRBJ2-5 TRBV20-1 SAGGGLIGETQY
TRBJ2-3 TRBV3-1 ASRVTSGGRDTQY
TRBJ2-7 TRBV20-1 SANRGPEQY
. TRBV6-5 ASRYRDRGTYEQY
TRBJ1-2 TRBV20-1 SARRSNRGFLSGYT
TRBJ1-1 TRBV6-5 ASSRDTGLNTEAF
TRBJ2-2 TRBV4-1 ASSQGTGGTGELF
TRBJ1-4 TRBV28 ASRTGGNNNEKLF
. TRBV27 ASSHRGQHNEQY
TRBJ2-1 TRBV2 ASMVEVQNNEQF
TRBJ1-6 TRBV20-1 SASWTALNSPLH
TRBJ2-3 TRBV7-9 ASSSGLASTDTQY
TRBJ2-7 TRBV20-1 SARWERSSYEQY
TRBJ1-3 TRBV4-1 ASSQTDISGNTIY
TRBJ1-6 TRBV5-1 ASSFGTSQDSYNSPLH
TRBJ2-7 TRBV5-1 ASSLGTGEHEQY
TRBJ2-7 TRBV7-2 ASSSSGYEQY
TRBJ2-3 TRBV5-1 ASSLVPATDTQY
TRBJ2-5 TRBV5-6 ASSVLRDRGLETQY
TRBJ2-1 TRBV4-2 ASSQEGGLNEQF
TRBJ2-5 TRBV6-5 ASSEDRGLETQY
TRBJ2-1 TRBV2 ASSERGGIYNEQF
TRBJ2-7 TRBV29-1 SVSSPSEQY
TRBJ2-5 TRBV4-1 ASSLAGTYGSEQY
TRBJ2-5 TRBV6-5 ASSDRVEETQY
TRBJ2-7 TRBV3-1 ASSQVSPLDEQY
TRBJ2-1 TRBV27 ASSSGGRANEQF
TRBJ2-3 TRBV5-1 ASSLSGDDTDTQY
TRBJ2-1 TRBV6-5 ASSYTSGGLYNEQF
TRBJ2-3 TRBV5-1 ASSPGTSGNTDTQY
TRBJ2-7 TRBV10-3 AVSKTGTNSYEQY
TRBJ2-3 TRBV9 ASSYRLAGGRGTDTQY
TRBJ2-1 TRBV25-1 ASSEFRQAYNEQF
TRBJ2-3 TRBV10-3 ATSGPADTQY
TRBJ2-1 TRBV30 AWTLRGFATGQF
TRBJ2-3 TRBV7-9 ASSANGAGTDTQY
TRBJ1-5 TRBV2 ASSEDYAQPQH
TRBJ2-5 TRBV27 ASSLSSGGALETQY
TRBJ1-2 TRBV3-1 ASSQDRKGSYT